This is a list of T cell receptor beta chains from one sample in a study of immune evolution from preneoplasia to lung adenocarcinoma. Profiled with immunoSEQ multiplex PCR; TCRdb holds only in-frame clones, not every one. The data contain some 12,000 clones, roughly 84% of them singletons. The specimen was FFPE tissue from an adenomatous hyperplasia lung lesion. Source of these receptors: a person over 45 with lung adenocarcinoma. CDR3s include the opening cysteine and the closing phenylalanine or tryptophan. D genes are given only for firm matches. Only part of the rows carry a size: once, few, many, or a class if the clone is expanded.

j_gene: TRBJ1-3
v_gene: TRBV5-6
d_gene: TRBD1
abundance: few
CDR3aa: CASSLGQGNTIYF
CDR3nt: TGTGCCAGCAGTTTGGGACAGGGGAACACCATATATTTT

j_gene: TRBJ1-3
v_gene: TRBV28
d_gene: NA
abundance: NA
CDR3aa: CASSLSLNTIYF
CDR3nt: TGTGCCAGCAGTTTATCCTTGAACACCATATATTTT

j_gene: TRBJ2-7
v_gene: TRBV14
d_gene: NA
abundance: few
CDR3aa: CGLAGQEGPYEQYF
CDR3nt: TGTGGGTTAGCGGGACAGGAAGGGCCCTACGAGCAGTACTTC

j_gene: TRBJ2-7
v_gene: TRBV6-5
d_gene: NA
abundance: NA
CDR3aa: CASSDQPSRDEQYF
CDR3nt: TGTGCCAGCAGTGATCAACCCAGTAGGGACGAGCAGTACTTC

j_gene: TRBJ1-2
v_gene: TRBV5-1
d_gene: NA
abundance: NA
CDR3aa: CASSLNSEGGYTF
CDR3nt: TGCGCCAGCAGCTTGAACTCTGAGGGTGGCTACACCTTC

j_gene: TRBJ2-4
v_gene: TRBV5-6
d_gene: TRBD2
abundance: few
CDR3aa: CASSLAGVSAKNIQYF
CDR3nt: TGTGCCAGCAGCTTAGCGGGGGTCTCTGCCAAAAACATTCAGTACTTC

j_gene: TRBJ2-1
v_gene: TRBV7-8
d_gene: NA
abundance: NA
CDR3aa: CASSLTLVQQYNEQFF
CDR3nt: TGTGCCAGCAGCCTTACGCTAGTCCAACAATACAATGAGCAGTTCTTC

j_gene: TRBJ1-5
v_gene: TRBV2
d_gene: TRBD1
abundance: NA
CDR3aa: CASRRDRGDNQPQHF
CDR3nt: TGTGCCAGCAGGAGGGACAGGGGCGACAATCAGCCCCAGCATTTT

j_gene: TRBJ2-6
v_gene: TRBV6-1
d_gene: NA
abundance: NA
CDR3aa: CASSERSFQGSGANVLTF
CDR3nt: TGTGCCAGCAGTGAAAGGAGCTTCCAGGGATCTGGGGCCAACGTCCTGACTTTC

j_gene: TRBJ2-2
v_gene: TRBV30
d_gene: TRBD2
abundance: NA
CDR3aa: CAWRREGGGELFF
CDR3nt: TGTGCCTGGAGGCGGGAGGGCGGCGGGGAGCTGTTTTTT

j_gene: TRBJ2-1
v_gene: TRBV11-1
d_gene: TRBD2
abundance: NA
CDR3aa: CASSSPGLAGFWGQFF
CDR3nt: TGTGCCAGCAGCTCCCCGGGACTAGCGGGATTCTGGGGACAGTTCTTC

j_gene: TRBJ2-3
v_gene: TRBV2
d_gene: TRBD1
abundance: NA
CDR3aa: CASGRDSPTDTQYF
CDR3nt: TGTGCCAGCGGCCGGGACAGCCCCACAGATACGCAGTATTTT

j_gene: TRBJ1-1
v_gene: TRBV2
d_gene: TRBD1
abundance: NA
CDR3aa: CASSEDRGNTEAFF
CDR3nt: TGTGCCAGCAGTGAAGACAGGGGGAACACTGAAGCTTTCTTT

j_gene: TRBJ1-4
v_gene: TRBV6-1
d_gene: NA
abundance: NA
CDR3aa: CASRPQGNEKLFF
CDR3nt: TGTGCCAGCCGCCCACAGGGAAATGAAAAACTGTTTTTT

j_gene: TRBJ2-7
v_gene: TRBV5-1
d_gene: NA
abundance: once
CDR3aa: CASSPAWGADEQYF
CDR3nt: TGCGCCAGCAGCCCGGCGTGGGGGGCCGACGAGCAGTACTTC

j_gene: TRBJ2-3
v_gene: TRBV2
d_gene: TRBD2
abundance: NA
CDR3aa: CASPGKGLAGPDTQYF
CDR3nt: TGTGCCAGTCCGGGAAAAGGACTAGCGGGGCCAGATACGCAGTATTTT

j_gene: TRBJ2-2
v_gene: TRBV2
d_gene: NA
abundance: NA
CDR3aa: CASSFLGRNTGELFF
CDR3nt: TGTGCCAGCAGCTTCCTAGGTCGGAACACCGGGGAGCTGTTTTTT

j_gene: TRBJ2-7
v_gene: TRBV27
d_gene: NA
abundance: NA
CDR3aa: CASSLSRTAEQYF
CDR3nt: TGTGCCAGCAGTTTATCGCGAACAGCCGAGCAGTACTTC

j_gene: TRBJ1-5
v_gene: TRBV30
d_gene: TRBD1
abundance: large
CDR3aa: CAWRRQGAPNQPQHF
CDR3nt: TGTGCCTGGAGAAGACAGGGGGCTCCTAATCAGCCCCAGCATTTT

j_gene: TRBJ1-5
v_gene: TRBV5-8
d_gene: NA
abundance: NA
CDR3aa: CASSHSRVGNQPQHF
CDR3nt: TGTGCCAGCAGCCACTCCAGGGTTGGCAATCAGCCCCAGCATTTT

j_gene: TRBJ1-5
v_gene: TRBV12-2
d_gene: NA
abundance: NA
CDR3aa: CASRTAANQPQHF
CDR3nt: TGTGCAAGTCGCACAGCAGCAAATCAGCCCCAGCATTTT

j_gene: TRBJ2-7
v_gene: TRBV6-1
d_gene: NA
abundance: NA
CDR3aa: CASSPGPGIYEQYF
CDR3nt: TGTGCCAGCAGTCCCGGGCCCGGGATCTACGAGCAGTACTTC